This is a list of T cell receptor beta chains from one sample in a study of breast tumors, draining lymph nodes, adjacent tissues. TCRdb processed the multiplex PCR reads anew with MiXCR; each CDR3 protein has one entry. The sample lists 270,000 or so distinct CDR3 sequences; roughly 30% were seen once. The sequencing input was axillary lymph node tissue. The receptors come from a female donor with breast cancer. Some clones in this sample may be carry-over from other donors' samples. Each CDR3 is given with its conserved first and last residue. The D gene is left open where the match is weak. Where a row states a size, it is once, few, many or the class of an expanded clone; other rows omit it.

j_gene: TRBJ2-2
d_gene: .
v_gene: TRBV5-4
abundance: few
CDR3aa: CASSNPAYTGELFF
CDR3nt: TGTGCCAGCAGCAACCCTGCCTACACCGGGGAGCTGTTTTTT

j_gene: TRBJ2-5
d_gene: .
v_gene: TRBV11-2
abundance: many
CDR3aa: CASSFEFWETQYF
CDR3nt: TGTGCCAGCAGCTTTGAATTTTGGGAGACCCAGTACTTC

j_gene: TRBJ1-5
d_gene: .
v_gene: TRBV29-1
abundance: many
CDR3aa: CSVEGLQGQPQHF
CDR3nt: TGCAGCGTTGAAGGCCTCCAAGGTCAGCCCCAGCATTTT

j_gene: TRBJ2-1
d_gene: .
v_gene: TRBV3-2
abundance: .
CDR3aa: CASSHLTGTSGRGSYNEQFF
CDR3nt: TGTGCCAGCAGCCATCTAACCGGGACTAGCGGGAGGGGTTCCTACAATGAGCAGTTCTTC

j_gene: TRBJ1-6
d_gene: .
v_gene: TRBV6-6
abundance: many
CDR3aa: CASRLPGEGSPLHF
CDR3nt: TGTGCCAGCAGACTCCCAGGGGAAGGATCACCCCTCCACTTT

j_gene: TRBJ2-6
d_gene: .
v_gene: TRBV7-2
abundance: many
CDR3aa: CASGRGPGANVLTF
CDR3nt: TGTGCCAGCGGGAGGGGGCCTGGGGCCAACGTCCTGACTTTC

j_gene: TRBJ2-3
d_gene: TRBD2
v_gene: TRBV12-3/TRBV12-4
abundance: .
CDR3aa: CASSTSGTSGTTDTQYF
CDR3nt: TGTGCCAGCAGCACTAGCGGGACAAGCGGGACGACAGATACGCAGTATTTT

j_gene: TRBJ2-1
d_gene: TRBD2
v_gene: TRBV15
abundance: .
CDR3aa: CATSRDRGLAAQTEQFF
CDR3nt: TGTGCCACCAGCAGAGATCGGGGACTAGCGGCCCAGACCGAGCAGTTCTTC

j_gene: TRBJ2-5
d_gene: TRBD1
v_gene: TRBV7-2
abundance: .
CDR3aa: CASSLDRALQETQHF
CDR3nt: TGTGCCAGCAGCCTCGACAGGGCCCTACAAGAGACCCAGCACTTC

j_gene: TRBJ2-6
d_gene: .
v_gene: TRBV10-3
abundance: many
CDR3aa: CAISESRGGANVLTF
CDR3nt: TGTGCCATCAGTGAGTCGAGGGGGGGGGCCAACGTCCTGACTTTC

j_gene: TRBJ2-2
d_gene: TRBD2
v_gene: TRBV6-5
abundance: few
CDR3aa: CASRPTSANTGELFF
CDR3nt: TGTGCCAGCAGGCCCACTAGCGCAAACACCGGGGAGCTGTTTTTT

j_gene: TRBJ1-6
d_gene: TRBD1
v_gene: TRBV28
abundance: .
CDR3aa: CASKIAGTGNNNSPLHF
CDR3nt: TGTGCCAGCAAAATTGCCGGGACAGGGAACAATAATTCACCCCTCCACTTT

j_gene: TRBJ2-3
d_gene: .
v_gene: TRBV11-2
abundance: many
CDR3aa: CASSQSGLANTDTQYF
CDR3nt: TGTGCCAGCAGCCAATCTGGGCTAGCGAACACAGATACGCAGTATTTT

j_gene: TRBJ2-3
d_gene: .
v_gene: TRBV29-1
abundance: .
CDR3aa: CSVVSGEKKHRYAVF
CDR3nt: TGCAGCGTTGTGTCCGGGGAGAAGAAGCACAGATACGCAGTATTT

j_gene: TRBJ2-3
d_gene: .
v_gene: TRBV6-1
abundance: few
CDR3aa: CASSPGHATDTQYF
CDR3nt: TGTGCCAGCTCCCCGGGACATGCCACAGATACGCAGTATTTT

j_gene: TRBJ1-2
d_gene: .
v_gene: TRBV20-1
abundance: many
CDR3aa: CSALTDNYGYTF
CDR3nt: TGCAGTGCTCTTACAGATAACTATGGCTACACCTTC

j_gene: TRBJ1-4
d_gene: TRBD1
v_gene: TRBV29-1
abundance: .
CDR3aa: CSVGQGMGEKLFF
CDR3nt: TGCAGCGTAGGACAGGGGATGGGGGAAAAACTGTTTTTT

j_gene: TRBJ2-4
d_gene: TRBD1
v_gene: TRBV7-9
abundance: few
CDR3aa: CASSSGQGTKNIQYF
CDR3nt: TGTGCCAGCAGCTCCGGACAGGGGACCAAAAACATTCAGTACTTC

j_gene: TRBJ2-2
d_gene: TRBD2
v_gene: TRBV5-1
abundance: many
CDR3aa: CASSLKSAGATTGELFF
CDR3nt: TGCGCCAGCAGCTTGAAATCGGCGGGAGCGACCACCGGGGAGCTGTTTTTT

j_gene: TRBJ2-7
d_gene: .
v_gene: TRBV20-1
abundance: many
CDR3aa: CSATTGSSYEQYF
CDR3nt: TGCAGTGCTACGACGGGGAGCTCCTACGAGCAGTACTTC

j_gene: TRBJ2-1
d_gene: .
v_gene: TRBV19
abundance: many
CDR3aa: CASSILGPYNEQFF
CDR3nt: TGTGCCAGTAGTATTCTCGGGCCGTACAATGAGCAGTTCTTC

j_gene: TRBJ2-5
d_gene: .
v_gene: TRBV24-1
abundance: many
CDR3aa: CATSDLGRGETQYF
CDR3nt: TGTGCCACCAGTGATTTAGGCAGGGGAGAGACCCAGTACTTC

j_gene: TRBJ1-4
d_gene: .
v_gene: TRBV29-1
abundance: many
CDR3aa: CSVERDAKLFF
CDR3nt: TGCAGCGTCGAAAGGGACGCAAAACTGTTTTTT

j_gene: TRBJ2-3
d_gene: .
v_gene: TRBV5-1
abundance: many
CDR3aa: CASSLEGAGPDTQYF
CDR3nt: TGCGCCAGCAGCTTGGAAGGGGCAGGGCCAGATACGCAGTATTTT

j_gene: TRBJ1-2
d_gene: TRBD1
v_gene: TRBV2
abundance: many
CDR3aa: CASTRTGPYGYTF
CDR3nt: TGTGCCAGCACTAGGACAGGCCCCTATGGCTACACCTTC

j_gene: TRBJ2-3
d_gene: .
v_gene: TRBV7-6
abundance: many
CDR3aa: CASSRPWDTQYF
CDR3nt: TGTGCCAGCAGCCGACCGTGGGATACGCAGTATTTT

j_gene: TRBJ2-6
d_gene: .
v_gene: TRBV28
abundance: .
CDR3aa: CASSLIGVAGANVLTF
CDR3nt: TGTGCCAGCAGTTTAATCGGGGTTGCGGGGGCCAACGTCCTGACTTTC

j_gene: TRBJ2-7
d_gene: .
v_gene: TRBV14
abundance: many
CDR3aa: CASSQYGGTGYEQYF
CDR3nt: TGTGCCAGCAGCCAATACGGGGGTACGGGCTACGAGCAGTACTTC

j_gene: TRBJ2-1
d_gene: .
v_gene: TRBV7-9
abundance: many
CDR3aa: CASGITINEQFF
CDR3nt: TGTGCCAGCGGAATAACGATAAATGAGCAGTTCTTC

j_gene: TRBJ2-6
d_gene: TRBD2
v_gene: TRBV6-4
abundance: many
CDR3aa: CASRKASGRAAGANVLTF
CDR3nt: TGTGCCAGCAGAAAAGCTAGCGGGAGGGCCGCTGGGGCCAACGTCCTGACTTTC

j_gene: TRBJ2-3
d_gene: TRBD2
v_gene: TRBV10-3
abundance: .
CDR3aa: CASSGGGLTDTQYF
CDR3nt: TGTGCCAGCAGTGGGGGGGGACTCACAGATACGCAGTATTTT

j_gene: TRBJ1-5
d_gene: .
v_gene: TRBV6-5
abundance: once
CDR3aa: CASSLILGSQPQHF
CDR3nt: TGTGCCAGCAGTTTAATTCTGGGAAGTCAGCCCCAGCATTTT

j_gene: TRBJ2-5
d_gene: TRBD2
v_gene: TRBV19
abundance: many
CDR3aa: CAGRLAGGPTETQYF
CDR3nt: TGTGCCGGCCGACTAGCGGGAGGCCCAACAGAGACCCAGTACTTC

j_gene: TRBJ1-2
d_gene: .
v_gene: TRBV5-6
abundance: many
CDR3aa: CASSLGTGAGYGYTF
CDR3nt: TGTGCCAGCAGCTTGGGTACGGGCGCTGGTTATGGCTACACCTTC

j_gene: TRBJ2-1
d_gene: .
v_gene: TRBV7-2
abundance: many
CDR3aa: CASSPWRTRDEQFF
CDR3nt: TGTGCCAGCAGCCCTTGGAGAACGAGGGATGAGCAGTTCTTC

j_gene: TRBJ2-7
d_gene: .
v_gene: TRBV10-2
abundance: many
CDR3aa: CASLATLWGEQYF
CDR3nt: TGCGCCAGCTTAGCGACTCTTTGGGGCGAGCAGTACTTC

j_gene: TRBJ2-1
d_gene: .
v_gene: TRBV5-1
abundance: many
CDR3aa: CASSLAGRGDEQFF
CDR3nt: TGCGCCAGCAGCTTGGCCGGCAGGGGGGATGAGCAGTTCTTC

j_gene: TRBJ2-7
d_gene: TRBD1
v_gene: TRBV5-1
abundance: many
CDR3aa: CASSSSGTGGDEQYF
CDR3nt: TGCGCCAGCAGCTCCTCCGGGACAGGGGGTGACGAGCAGTACTTC